A single sample is the source of the 11 T cell receptor beta chains below, sequenced in a study of blood T cells in healthy people across ages. The use of a sample-barcoded 5' primer and a J-beta primer mix characterized a second PCR of about 7 to 12 cycles. TCRdb analysed the 5' RACE reads with MiXCR anew, one entry per CDR3 protein. The sample lists 800,000 to 950,000 distinct CDR3 sequences, 25% to 35% occurring once. These data were also reused for a study on T cells of mothers and their children.

The sequencing input was blood. The receptors derive from a woman in her forties in good health.

In its sample, this clonotype was seen a few times. V is TRBV7-9 and J is TRBJ2-1; D might be TRBD1 (5 bases). Germline V gene sequence: CDR1 SEHNR, CDR2 FQNEAQ (reference sequence). Trimming removed 6 bases at V and 0 bases at J, with 18 bases between. CDR3 size: 17 residues. CDR3 nucleotides: TGTGCCAGCAGACCGAATCCAGGGCAGAGCTCCTACAATGAGCAGTTCTTC. Residues: CASRPNPGQSSYNEQFF.

The chain carries TRBV29-1 and TRBJ1-1; D remains ambiguous. The CDR3 is made up of 11 amino acids. Germline CDR1 reads SQVTM; CDR2 reads ANQGSEA. V lost 6 bases and J 11 bases, leaving 16 bases between the germline ends. The CDR3 region is CSVEDGRWAFF. The CDR3 DNA sequence: TGCAGCGTGGAGGACGGAAGATGGGCTTTCTTT.

Many counts were recorded for this clonotype. The chain combines TRBV12-3 or TRBV12-4 with TRBJ2-7; no clear D. The V end was cut by 9 bases, the J end by 5 bases, with 2 bases between. CDR3 size: 8 residues. The CDR3 is CARDEQYF. CDR3 sequence (DNA): TGTGCCAGGGACGAGCAGTACTTC.

This clonotype has just a few counts. The V and J genes are TRBV28 and TRBJ1-1; D may be TRBD1 (6 bases). Germline V gene data show CDR1 as MDHEN and CDR2 as SYDVKM. The V end lost 4 bases, the J end lost 1 base, and 16 bases lay between the germline ends. The CDR3 has 16 residues. As DNA, the CDR3 is TGTGCCAGCAGTTCATCGGGGGGCGTGTGGAACACTGAAGCTTTCTTT. It translates to CASSSSGGVWNTEAFF.

This rearrangement joins TRBV12-3 or TRBV12-4 to TRBJ2-3; 10 bases line up with TRBD2. There are 16 residues in the CDR3. The J segment lost 1 base and the V segment lost 4 bases, leaving 5 bases of the junction unmatched. CDR3 in amino acids: CASSSPGLAGTDTQYF. The CDR3 nucleotides are TGTGCCAGCAGTTCGCCCGGACTAGCGGGCACAGATACGCAGTATTTT.

The gene calls are TRBV11-2 and TRBJ2-1, with 10 nucleotides matching TRBD2. The germline V gene has CDR1 SGHAT and CDR2 FQNNGV. The CDR3 has 16 amino acids. Trimming removed 4 bases from V and 4 bases from J; junction bases left unmatched: 7. The CDR3 region has the DNA TGTGCCAGCAGCTACGTACTAGCGGGGATATACAATGAGCAGTTCTTC. Encoded protein: CASSYVLAGIYNEQFF.

This clonotype occurred a few times. A read error may account for a junction end that differs from germline. This sequence joins TRBV5-5 and TRBJ2-1, with 14 bases that match TRBD2. CDR1 and CDR2 (germline): SGHKS, YYEKEE (reference sequence). This CDR3 comprises 14 residues. CDR3 DNA: TGTGCCAGCGGCTTTAGGACTAGCGGGGGGGAGCAGTTCTTC. Its protein product is CASGFRTSGGEQFF.

The chain has TRBV28 and TRBJ2-1, with D tentatively TRBD2 (6 bases). The CDR3 has 13 amino acids. V lost 5 bases and J 15 bases, leaving 20 bases between the germline ends. CDR1 and CDR2 from the germline V gene are MDHEN and SYDVKM. CDR3 region: CASSPAYRERRFF. In nucleotides, the CDR3 is TGTGCCAGCAGTCCAGCCTACCGGGAGAGGCGGTTCTTC. Filled out from reference TRBV28 and TRBJ2-1, the complete variable domain reads DVKVTQSSRYLVKRTGEKVFLECVQDMDHENMFWYRQDPGLGLRLIYFSYDVKMKEKGDIPEGYSVSREKKERFSLILESASTNQTSMYLCASSPAYRERRFFGPGTRLTVL.

This sequence joins TRBV2 and TRBJ2-4; D assignment may be TRBD1 or TRBD2 (6 bases each). The DNA end favors TRBJ2-5, so the J call may be wrong. This CDR3 spans 14 amino acids. In germline, CDR1 is SNHLY, CDR2 FYNNEI. CDR3 nucleotides: TGTGCCAGCAGCGCGCCCAGGGGAGGCGAGACCCAGTACTTC. Its translation: CASSAPRGGETQYF.

A word on this clonotype: One end of the junction is discordant with germline, which a read error may explain. V and J are TRBV3-1 and TRBJ2-7; D is ambiguous. Germline-derived CDR1 and CDR2 are LGHDT and YNNKEL (reference sequence). There are 13 residues in the CDR3. CDR3 in amino acids: CASSPPLAYGQYF. The CDR3 nucleotides are TGTGCCAGCAGCCCCCCCCTCGCCTACGGGCAGTACTTC.

This clonotype showed up just a few times. The J gene is TRBJ2-1, the V gene TRBV11-1, with D possibly TRBD1 on 6 matching bases. The CDR3 runs 19 residues. V was cut by 1 base and J by 6 bases, with 25 bases left in between. Germline CDR1 and CDR2: SGHAT and FQDESV (reference sequence). In DNA, the CDR3 is TGTGCCAGCAGCTTAGGTCCGACCGACAGGCCCCTAGGCGGCAATGAGCAGTTCTTC. Protein sequence: CASSLGPTDRPLGGNEQFF.